This TCR beta chain was recorded in a study of T cell clonotyping in hematopoietic cell transplantation (dated by TCRdb to 2020 to 2023). About the investigation overall: A total of under 150 blood samples were gathered in the study from fewer than 40 consecutive transplant recipients along with their related donors. Recruitment of patients ran from 2015 to early 2017, and follow-up continued until September 2020 or until death. Study-wide conclusions, independent of this receptor: Broader TCR repertoire diversity after transplant was predicted by Inverse Simpson Index values from donors and from recipients before transplant. After transplant, TCR diversity in recipients dropped, and pathologically expanded clonotypes climbed progressively between day 30 and day 180. Sample size was limited, and cells were not sorted, so CD4 and CD8 repertoire contributions could not be separated. Just a small fraction of recipient repertoires overlapped with donor repertoires, and more than 97% appeared de novo at the given depth.

This clone showed up just once. Its antigen is still unknown. No base-level quality is on record; no much larger clone is a single base apart. TCR beta CDR3 regions were amplified from genomic DNA with the immunoSEQ assay, a bias-controlled multiplex PCR using V- and J-specific primers. A second PCR step added a proprietary barcode and Illumina adapter sequences to the CDR3 amplicons. An Illumina MiSeq instrument was used to sequence the CDR3 libraries. The paper's processing steps were these. Export and quality control were performed with immunoSEQ Analyzer 3.0, and downstream analyses were performed with R Bioconductor and Immunarch. Only productive rearrangements in the normalized downsampled data set were used to calculate repertoire metrics. In the normalized cohort, a clonotype counted as pathologically expanded if the clonotype was larger than 5 templates. The Inverse Simpson Index was used to measure repertoire diversity. The non-normalized data set was used for CMV-specificity analyses so that all clonotypes could be captured. TCRdb retrieved this table from immuneACCESS and kept in-frame rearrangements only. Not all clones are present; in checked studies, unresolved V genes account for under half, and no reason is known for the remainder. For V, J and clone size, that table is used; D and trimming come from the DNA. The sample data list 30,000 to 45,000 clones, and 88% of these were observed just once. 1.5% to 2% of the sample is in the top ten clones.

From the cysteine through the phenylalanine, the CDR3 covers 16 amino acids. The CDR3 DNA has 48 bases and is translated from base 1. V trim: 0 bases; J trim: 6 bases; unmatched bases: 5. CDR1 and CDR2 were assigned from the germline V gene as SGHRS and YFSETQ. Blood samples for TCR beta sequencing were provided by related transplant donors. Using Nuclei Lysis Solution, genomic DNA was extracted from unfractionated peripheral blood mononuclear cells that were either fresh or cryopreserved. This receptor was taken from a middle-aged woman in good health. Some clones in this sample may be carry-over from other donors' samples. The chain is assembled from TRBV5-1 and TRBJ2-2; 10 bases in between match TRBD2. What was sequenced was peripheral blood mononuclear cells. The DNA sequence follows: TGCGCCAGCAGCTTGGAAGGCCTAGCGGGAGCCGGGGAGCTGTTTTTT. Translation gives CASSLEGLAGAGELFF.